The sequence of this T cell receptor beta chain was determined in a study of shared clonotypes between healthy human individuals. Sequencing used immunoSEQ multiplex PCR; TCRdb keeps in-frame clones, though not all of them. Of roughly 2 million clones in the sample, approximately 95% are singletons; the top ten hold 0.9% to 1.4%. CDR3 length equals 14 residues. Germline V lookup: CDR1 SGHDT, CDR2 YYEEEE. V trimming: 3 bases; J trimming: 6 bases; junction bases outside the gene matches: 8. As defined, naive CD8 cells were CD45RO-negative and positively selected for CCR7, with terminally differentiated effector memory CD45RA+ cells excluded. Adults of Caucasian background living in Nashville, Tennessee made up all donors.

The sequencing input was naive CD8+ T cells sorted from blood. The receptor was derived from a man younger than 35 in good health. V is TRBV5-6 and J is TRBJ2-7; 8 positions match TRBD2. CDR3 sequence: CASSSSGSGPEQYF. CDR3 bases: TGTGCCAGCAGCTCGAGCGGGAGCGGTCCCGAGCAGTACTTC. Filled out from reference TRBV5-6 and TRBJ2-7, the complete variable domain reads DAGVTQSPTHLIKTRGQQVTLRCSPKSGHDTVSWYQQALGQGPQFIFQYYEEEERQRGNFPDRFSGHQFPNYSSELNVNALLLGDSALYLCASSSSGSGPEQYFGPGTRLTVT.